This T cell receptor (beta chain) emerged from a study of cytomegalovirus exposure and HLA in healthy donors. Primers for the PCR totalled 60 Vbeta and 13 Jbeta. Sequenced by immunoSEQ multiplex PCR; TCRdb stores in-frame clones only, minus some. This table has roughly 220,000 clones, more than 75% appearing once. The clonotype comes from a middle-aged woman in good health and CMV-seronegative. The sequenced sample was PBMCs.

The CDR3 DNA is TGTGCCAGTAGTATAGGTCCCGGCGAGCAGTACTTC. Its protein product is CASSIGPGEQYF. The chain uses TRBV19 and TRBJ2-7; D is ambiguous. The CDR3 contains 12 residues. V dropped 1 base and J dropped 6 bases, with 7 bases sitting between them. CDR1 and CDR2 from the germline V gene are LNHDA and SQIVND (reference sequence).